What follows is one TCR beta chain and its context. The target antigen is unknown. These data originate in a study of T cells after yellow fever vaccination. Findings and limits, study-wide: Boosting was followed by the reappearance of most primary-vaccination clones (around 96% CD4, roughly 90% CD8). A small proportion of clonotypes was detected in both the CD4 and CD8 compartments.

A 5'RACE template-switching step, the method used to make TCR cDNA, added a universal primer site and UMIs. From the 5' RACE reads, TCRdb called clonotypes with MiXCR, one entry per CDR3 protein. Of roughly 330,000 distinct CDR3 sequences listed, around 6.8% are singletons. The germline V gene has CDR1 LGHDT and CDR2 YNNKEL (reference sequence). The V end was cut by 3 bases, the J end by 8 bases, with 16 bases between. The CDR3 totals 14 residues. The chain employs TRBV3-1 and TRBJ1-2; the D gene is possibly TRBD1 (5 bases). This TCR was sampled from a man younger than 35 who received the YFV17D yellow fever vaccine. The specimen comprised PBMCs, sampled about 49 days after the first yellow fever vaccination. CDR3 sequence: CASSQRGTGRGYTF. For the CDR3, the DNA is TGTGCCAGCAGCCAGAGAGGAACAGGACGAGGCTACACCTTC. Full variable domain (outside the CDR3, taken from reference TRBV3-1 and TRBJ1-2): DTAVSQTPKYLVTQMGNDKSIKCEQNLGHDTMYWYKQDSKKFLKIMFSYNNKELIINETVPNRFSPKSPDKAHLNLHINSLELGDSAVYFCASSQRGTGRGYTFGSGTRLTVV.